The 27 T cell receptor beta chains reported below all come from one sample, sequenced in a study of vaccination effects on CD4 cells after COVID-19. Within the ViraFEST assay, antigen-specific CD4+ T cells underwent expansion with viral peptide pools prior to sequencing. Once cultured for roughly 10 days, the cells underwent separation to obtain CD4+ T cells. PCR confirmed that the person was infected with SARS-CoV-2 between March and December 2020. Measured with immunoSEQ multiplex PCR; TCRdb has only the in-frame clones, and not every one. The table includes tens of thousands of clones, around 70% detected once. These receptors' targets are unknown. This specimen consisted of CD4+ T cells from PBMCs cultured with HIV peptides, obtained before COVID-19 vaccination. As to subset: HIV-1 Nef peptide pool negative control/reference culture. The origin of the receptors is a human donor who had a prior SARS-CoV-2 infection.

The chain uses TRBV29-1 and TRBJ2-3; no reliable D call. CDR3 size: 12 residues. Deletions cut 4 bases from V and 0 bases from J, with 5 bases between. Germline-derived CDR1 and CDR2 are SQVTM and ANQGSEA. This CDR3 reads CSVVDSTDTQYF. DNA of the CDR3: TGCAGCGTTGTCGACAGCACAGATACGCAGTATTTT.

The chain employs TRBV7-2 and TRBJ2-7; 7 bases agree with TRBD2. CDR1 and CDR2 (germline): SGHTA, FQGNSA. The junction had 20 bases not matched to a gene; V was cut back by 2 bases and J by 7 bases. CDR3 size: 18 residues. The CDR3 coding sequence is TGTGCCAGCAGCTTATTCGGCGGTAGGCGGGAGAACCCAAAGGAGCAGTACTTC. Protein: CASSLFGGRRENPKEQYF.

The chain joins TRBV28 to TRBJ2-7; the match to TRBD1 covers 10 bases. The CDR3 extends over 15 amino acids. Germline lookup yields CDR1 MDHEN and CDR2 SYDVKM. J gave up 2 bases and V 2 bases, and 3 bases lay outside the gene matches. In DNA form, the CDR3 reads TGTGCCAGCAGTTTAGGTGGACAGGGGGCCTACGAGCAGTACTTC. It is translated as CASSLGGQGAYEQYF. The complete variable domain, with remaining parts taken from reference TRBV28 and TRBJ2-7, reads DVKVTQSSRYLVKRTGEKVFLECVQDMDHENMFWYRQDPGLGLRLIYFSYDVKMKEKGDIPEGYSVSREKKERFSLILESASTNQTSMYLCASSLGGQGAYEQYFGPGTRLTVT.

The V call is TRBV6-6, the J call TRBJ2-7; D is perhaps TRBD2 (6 bases). The length of the CDR3 is 13 residues. Trimming took off 5 bases at V and 5 bases at J, with 13 bases between the two ends. Germline-derived CDR1 and CDR2 are MNHNY and SVGAGI (reference sequence). CDR3 residues: CASSRSGDNEQYF. CDR3 sequence (DNA): TGTGCCAGCAGTCGCTCGGGGGATAACGAGCAGTACTTC.

This chain connects TRBV11-2 to TRBJ2-1; 12 bases agree with TRBD2. V dropped 6 bases and J dropped 6; count of bases not matched to a gene: 3. The germline gives CDR1 SGHAT, CDR2 FQNNGV. The CDR3 has 14 amino acids. The CDR3 region has the DNA TGTGCCAGCAGAGGACTAGCGGGATTCAATGAGCAGTTCTTC. The encoded protein is CASRGLAGFNEQFF.

V gene TRBV5-4 combines with J gene TRBJ2-1; 12 bases agree with TRBD1. The V gene's germline CDR1 is SGHNT and CDR2 YYREEE (reference sequence). CDR3 length: 16 residues. Germline trimming cut 2 bases from V and 8 bases from J; bases unmatched to any gene: 8. The CDR3 region has the DNA TGTGCCAGCAGCTTTCCCGGGACAGGGGGCTCGGATGAGCAGTTCTTC. Its protein is CASSFPGTGGSDEQFF.

This chain links TRBV28 with TRBJ1-2; maybe TRBD1 (6 bases). The CDR3 covers 15 residues. Germline V gene data show CDR1 as MDHEN and CDR2 as SYDVKM. V dropped 1 base and J dropped 0 bases, with 9 bases sitting between them. The CDR3, as DNA: TGTGCCAGCAGTTTATACAGGGACGCTAACTATGGCTACACCTTC. Protein sequence: CASSLYRDANYGYTF.

This chain links TRBV11-3 with TRBJ1-3, with a possible D match to TRBD1 (5 bases). Per germline, CDR1 SGHNT and CDR2 YENEEA. There are 17 residues in the CDR3. Deletions cut 5 bases from V and 2 bases from J, with 19 bases between. CDR3 sequence (DNA): TGTGCCAGCAGCCCTGGACATGGGGGAATCACTGGAAACACCATATATTTT. This encodes CASSPGHGGITGNTIYF.

The chain joins TRBV9 to TRBJ2-2; D remains unclear. Germline assignment: CDR1 SGDLS and CDR2 YYNGEE. The CDR3 extends over 13 amino acids. V was shortened by 2 bases and J by 4 bases, with 6 bases between the two germline ends. CDR3 sequence reads: CASSVLTTGELFF. In nucleotides, the CDR3 is TGTGCCAGCAGCGTCCTGACCACCGGGGAGCTGTTTTTT. Full variable domain (missing parts from reference TRBV9 and TRBJ2-2): DSGVTQTPKHLITATGQRVTLRCSPRSGDLSVYWYQQSLDQGLQFLIQYYNGEERAKGNILERFSAQQFPDLHSELNLSSLELGDSALYFCASSVLTTGELFFGEGSRLTVL.

Only one count was recorded for this clone. The chain joins TRBV6-6 to TRBJ2-7, with 7 bases identical to TRBD1. Trimming cost V 7 bases and J 4 bases; bases outside gene matches: 10. CDR3 length equals 14 residues. Germline values: CDR1 MNHNY, CDR2 SVGAGI (reference sequence). CDR3 residues: CASTQTGPGYEQYF. The CDR3 DNA follows: TGTGCCAGCACCCAGACAGGGCCAGGATACGAGCAGTACTTC.

The V gene is TRBV6-5, the J gene TRBJ1-6; D is ambiguous. Germline-derived CDR1 and CDR2 are MNHEY and SVGAGI. Trimming cost V 8 bases and J 5 bases, with 13 bases left between them. CDR3 length equals 14 residues. CDR3 sequence reads: CASAERTDNSPLHF. The CDR3 DNA follows: TGTGCCAGCGCGGAGAGGACTGATAATTCACCCCTCCACTTT.

The gene calls are TRBV7-9 and TRBJ1-1, with D perhaps matching TRBD1 (5 bases). The germline gives CDR1 SEHNR, CDR2 FQNEAQ (reference sequence). Trimming stripped 3 bases from V and 1 base from J, with 9 bases between. CDR3 length: 14 amino acids. CDR3 in DNA: TGTGCCAGCAGCTTGGGGGGTACGAACACTGAAGCTTTCTTT. Its translation: CASSLGGTNTEAFF.

The chain has TRBV5-4 and TRBJ1-1; D uncertain. The germline V and J ends were trimmed by 0 bases and 2 bases, with 8 bases remaining between them. The length of the CDR3 is 14 residues. Germline CDR1 reads SGHNT; CDR2 reads YYREEE (reference sequence). This CDR3 is CASSLVNRNTEAFF. CDR3 nucleotides: TGTGCCAGCAGCTTGGTGAACCGTAACACTGAAGCTTTCTTT.

The V gene is TRBV7-2, the J gene TRBJ2-7; 8 nucleotides match TRBD2. J was trimmed by 4 bases and V by 5 bases; bases with no gene match: 13. The CDR3 runs to 16 residues. Germline V CDR1 and CDR2: SGHTA, FQGNSA. CDR3: CASSRPPGGTVYEQYF. CDR3 DNA sequence: TGTGCCAGCAGCCGTCCCCCGGGAGGGACTGTATACGAGCAGTACTTC.

This clone has just a few counts. This chain joins TRBV7-9 and TRBJ1-5; maybe TRBD1 (5 bases). The V gene lost 4 bases and the J gene lost 7 bases, with 11 bases spanning the gap. Germline V gene data show CDR1 as SEHNR and CDR2 as FQNEAQ (reference sequence). The CDR3 has 13 residues. The CDR3 is CASSSIAGQPQHF. CDR3 in DNA: TGTGCCAGCAGCTCGATCGCAGGGCAGCCCCAGCATTTT.

This sequence joins TRBV11-1 and TRBJ2-3; D gene uncertain. V was shortened by 7 bases and J by 0 bases, with 14 bases between the two germline ends. The V gene's germline CDR1 is SGHAT and CDR2 FQDESV (reference sequence). CDR3 length: 15 residues. The DNA of the CDR3 is TGTGCCAGCAACGAAGCCACTCATAGCACAGATACGCAGTATTTT. Translation gives CASNEATHSTDTQYF.

The chain recombines TRBV5-6 with TRBJ1-1; D is ambiguous. V was shortened by 1 base and J by 3 bases, with 4 bases between the two germline ends. The CDR3 is 12 residues long. CDR1 and CDR2 (germline): SGHDT, YYEEEE. The CDR3 coding sequence is TGTGCCAGCAGCTTGAGGTACACTGAAGCTTTCTTT. Translating gives CASSLRYTEAFF.

The rearrangement joins TRBV7-8 to TRBJ1-5; 7 bases fit TRBD1. The CDR3 has 15 residues. With 5 bases clipped from V and 9 bases from J, the junction kept 13 bases outside the gene matches. Germline V gene data show CDR1 as SGHVS and CDR2 as FQNEAQ. The CDR3, as DNA: TGTGCCAGCAGCCCAGACTTAGGGGGCTCACGGCCCCAGCATTTT. Translating gives CASSPDLGGSRPQHF.

The chain couples TRBV5-1 to TRBJ1-4, with 7 positions matching TRBD1. The CDR3 sequence is 15 residues long. The J segment lost 2 bases and the V segment lost 1 base, leaving 2 bases of the junction unmatched. Germline CDR1 and CDR2: SGHRS and YFSETQ. CDR3 sequence reads: CASSLQGVTNEKLFF. The CDR3 DNA is TGCGCCAGCAGCTTGCAGGGGGTCACTAATGAAAAACTGTTTTTT.

The genes are TRBV2 and TRBJ1-2; 7 nucleotides agree with TRBD1. This CDR3 is 13 amino acids long. The V gene's germline CDR1 is SNHLY and CDR2 FYNNEI. V lost 7 bases, J lost 4 bases, and 6 bases stayed unmatched. CDR3 nucleotide sequence: TGTGCCAGCATACCCGGGACAGCCTATGGCTACACCTTC. The encoded protein is CASIPGTAYGYTF.

The chain carries TRBV6-1 and TRBJ2-7; possibly TRBD1 or TRBD2 for D (5 bases each). The length of the CDR3 is 13 residues. The germline gives CDR1 MNHNS, CDR2 SASEGT. V shed 2 bases and J shed 6 bases, with 11 bases lying between them. CDR3 region: CASSESIGTEQYF. In DNA form, the CDR3 reads TGTGCCAGCAGTGAAAGCATTGGGACCGAGCAGTACTTC.

The chain combines TRBV2 with TRBJ1-1; D is ambiguous. Per the germline V gene, CDR1 is SNHLY and CDR2 is FYNNEI. The length of the CDR3 is 14 residues. Trimming stripped 5 bases from V and 6 bases from J, with 16 bases between. This CDR3 reads CASSSDIRVAEAFF. The CDR3 bases are TGTGCCAGCAGTTCCGATATTAGGGTCGCTGAAGCTTTCTTT.

The V gene is TRBV6-5, the J gene TRBJ1-6; 10 bases line up with TRBD1. V was clipped by 10 bases and J by 4 bases; unmatched bases: 7. There are 15 residues in the CDR3. Germline V lookup: CDR1 MNHEY, CDR2 SVGAGI. The CDR3 sequence: CATDRGLYYNSPLHF. The CDR3 DNA is TGTGCCACCGACAGGGGGCTATATTATAATTCACCCCTCCACTTT.

The J gene is TRBJ1-1, the V gene TRBV6-5, with 7 bases identical to TRBD1. Germline CDR1 and CDR2: MNHEY and SVGAGI. This CDR3 region has 13 residues. Germline trimming cut 7 bases from V and 5 bases from J; bases unmatched to any gene: 7. CDR3 sequence (DNA): TGTGCCAGCACCAGACAGGGTCAAACTGAAGCTTTCTTT. Its translation is CASTRQGQTEAFF.

The chain couples TRBV4-1 to TRBJ1-4; no clear D gene. V dropped 4 bases and J dropped 3 bases, with 15 bases sitting between them. The germline V gene encodes CDR1 MGHRA and CDR2 YSYEKL. CDR3 length: 16 residues. The CDR3 protein is CASSPEVATANEKLFF. The CDR3 DNA reads TGCGCCAGCAGCCCGGAGGTCGCGACGGCTAATGAAAAACTGTTTTTT.

This chain links TRBV5-1 with TRBJ2-7; D not certain. Deletions cut 4 bases from V and 5 bases from J, with 13 bases between. The length of the CDR3 is 13 residues. In germline, CDR1 is SGHRS, CDR2 YFSETQ. Here the CDR3 reads CASSPAPENEQYF. The CDR3 coding sequence is TGCGCCAGCAGCCCGGCCCCCGAAAACGAGCAGTACTTC.

The chain has TRBV11-2 and TRBJ1-2; unclear D gene. V lost 5 bases, J lost 1 base, and 17 bases lay in between. The CDR3 totals 16 residues. Germline V gene lookup returns CDR1 SGHAT and CDR2 FQNNGV. The CDR3 nucleotides are TGTGCCAGCAGCAAACTTACATCCGGAAATAACTATGGCTACACCTTC. This encodes CASSKLTSGNNYGYTF.